This TCR beta chain was identified in a study of blood T cells in healthy people across ages. The CDR3 covers 13 residues. Germline values: CDR1 SGHKS, CDR2 YYEKEE (reference sequence). Between the trimmed V and J ends, which lost 0 bases and 1 base, there was a span of 2 bases. PCR was performed a second time for about 7 to 11 cycles using a sample-barcoded 5' primer and a J-beta primer mix. TCRdb reprocessed the 5' RACE reads via MiXCR and lists one record per CDR3 protein. The data hold over a million distinct CDR3 sequences, with over 35% observed a single time. Sample: blood. The clonotype comes from an older woman in good health. This sequence joins TRBV5-5 and TRBJ2-4; D is uncertain. The chain's CDR3 is CASSLAAKNIQYF. Written as DNA, the CDR3 is TGTGCCAGCAGCTTGGCGGCCAAAAACATTCAGTACTTC.